This T cell receptor (beta chain) was obtained from a study of blood T cell repertoires in COVID-19. Study information: PBMCs, B-cell-depleted T cells, or T cells were the source of the cDNA or gDNA that made up the material.

Trimming at V came to 2 bases and at J to 7 bases, leaving 4 bases not matched to a gene. Germline V lookup: CDR1 SGHTA, CDR2 FQGTGA. This CDR3 contains 14 residues. Original methodology: It was from reference gene primer amplification that nucleated cell counts were estimated. The protocol was immunoSEQ multiplex PCR, while the TCRdb copy is restricted to in-frame clones and leaves out a portion. V and J calls plus clone size are reproduced from that table; the DNA served to infer D and trimming. The repertoire holds around 36,000 clones, with about 80% as singletons. J is TRBJ2-1 and V is TRBV7-3; 8 nucleotides line up with TRBD2. This receptor was obtained from a man aged 50-60 years with acute or convalescent COVID-19. The sample was peripheral blood. CDR3 nucleotides: TGTGCCAGCAGCTTAGGGAGCGGGGGAAATGAGCAGTTCTTC. Translated: CASSLGSGGNEQFF.